The 9 T cell receptor beta chains in this list originate from one sample, sequenced in a study of regulatory dendritic cells for organ transplantation. Allogeneic regulatory or mature dendritic cells were co-cultured for approximately 5 days with CFSE-labeled sorted T cells at 1:10. The data were produced by immunoSEQ multiplex PCR, yet TCRdb's version contains in-frame clones alone and is incomplete. The sample has roughly 12,000 clones, 74% seen once; the top ten hold roughly 0.62%. These receptors' antigens are unknown. Sequenced material: naive CD4+ T cells from blood cultured with regulatory dendritic cells. Subset given: CD45RA+ naive T cells. These receptors were collected from a human donor in good health.

The chain recombines TRBV11-3 with TRBJ1-1, with D unclear. The CDR3 is 14 residues long. Germline V lookup: CDR1 SGHNT, CDR2 YENEEA. Trimming cost V 2 bases and J 5 bases, with 12 bases left between them. CDR3 sequence reads: CASSLTGVVTEAFF. Written as DNA, the CDR3 is TGTGCCAGCAGCTTAACCGGGGTAGTGACTGAAGCTTTCTTT.

The chain is built from TRBV11-3 and TRBJ1-1; 7 bases are a match to TRBD1. This CDR3 comprises 14 residues. Germline CDR1 is SGHNT and CDR2 is YENEEA. Trimming took 5 bases from V and 2 from J; bases not matched to a gene: 5. This chain's CDR3 is CASSPGQVNTEAFF. In DNA, the CDR3 is TGTGCCAGCAGCCCCGGACAGGTCAACACTGAAGCTTTCTTT.

The gene calls are TRBV5-1 and TRBJ2-5, with 11 bases aligning to TRBD1. The junction had 9 bases not matched to a gene; V was cut back by 0 bases and J by 5 bases. The germline gives CDR1 SGHRS, CDR2 YFSETQ. The CDR3 sequence is 17 residues long. The CDR3 DNA is TGCGCCAGCAGCTTGGAAGGGGACAGGGGGATCGGGGAGACCCAGTACTTC. This translates into CASSLEGDRGIGETQYF.

This rearrangement joins TRBV5-4 to TRBJ2-2; D might be TRBD1 (6 bases). The V gene lost 5 bases and the J gene lost 3 bases, with 8 bases spanning the gap. Germline assignment: CDR1 SGHNT and CDR2 YYREEE (reference sequence). The CDR3 runs to 13 residues. Written as DNA, the CDR3 is TGTGCCAGCAGTAGACAGGACACCGGGGAGCTGTTTTTT. Its translation: CASSRQDTGELFF.

The V call is TRBV6-1, the J call TRBJ1-2; no reliable D call. Trimming cost V 4 bases and J 3 bases, with 9 bases left between them. Germline CDR1 is MNHNS and CDR2 is SASEGT. The CDR3 covers 13 residues. The CDR3 loop is CASSGGLDYGYTF. The CDR3 DNA reads as TGTGCCAGCAGTGGAGGGTTAGACTATGGCTACACCTTC.

The chain joins TRBV29-1 to TRBJ2-7; a weak D match, TRBD2 (6 bases). The V end lost 5 bases, the J end lost 3 bases, and 11 bases lay between the germline ends. Germline CDR1 is SQVTM and CDR2 is ANQGSEA. There are 12 residues in the CDR3. As DNA, the CDR3 is TGCAGCGTTCGGGACTGGGGCTACGAGCAGTACTTC. Its translation: CSVRDWGYEQYF.

This chain connects TRBV6-6 to TRBJ1-2, with a weak D call TRBD1 (6 bases). Germline V gene lookup returns CDR1 MNHNY and CDR2 SVGAGI (reference sequence). The length of the CDR3 is 16 residues. Trimming pared 0 bases from V and 3 bases from J, leaving 14 bases between. Here the CDR3 DNA reads TGTGCCAGCAGTTACTCATCAGGGGCCCGGGACTATGGCTACACCTTC. This gives the protein CASSYSSGARDYGYTF.

The chain couples TRBV7-9 to TRBJ1-1; possible D gene TRBD1, 6 bases. The CDR3 runs 15 residues. Germline CDR1 SEHNR, CDR2 FQNEAQ (reference sequence). The germline V and J ends were trimmed by 7 bases and 4 bases, with 19 bases remaining between them. The CDR3 is CASILLAQGPTEAFF. The CDR3 bases are TGTGCCAGCATCCTATTGGCCCAGGGGCCCACTGAAGCTTTCTTT.

CDR3 loop: CASSPRQGSNQPQHF. The CDR3 coding sequence is TGTGCCAGTAGTCCCAGACAGGGGAGCAATCAGCCCCAGCATTTT. The rearrangement uses TRBV19 and TRBJ1-5, with TRBD1 identical over 8 bases. Trimming at V came to 5 bases and at J to 1 base, leaving 4 bases not matched to a gene. The CDR3 sequence is 15 residues long. CDR1 and CDR2 from the germline V gene are LNHDA and SQIVND (reference sequence).